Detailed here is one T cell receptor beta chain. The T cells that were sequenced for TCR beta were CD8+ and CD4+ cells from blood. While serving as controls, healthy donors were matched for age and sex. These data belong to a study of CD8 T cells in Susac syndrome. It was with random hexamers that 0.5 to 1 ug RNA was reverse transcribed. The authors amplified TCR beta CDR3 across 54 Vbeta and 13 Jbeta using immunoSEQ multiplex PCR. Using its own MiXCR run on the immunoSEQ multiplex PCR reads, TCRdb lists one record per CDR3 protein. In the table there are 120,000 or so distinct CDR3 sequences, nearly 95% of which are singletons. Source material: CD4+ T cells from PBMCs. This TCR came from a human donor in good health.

The CDR3 region has the DNA TGTGCCAGCAGCCCGATTCGGAATTCCTACGAGCAGTACTTC. Encoded protein: CASSPIRNSYEQYF. This chain connects TRBV3-1 to TRBJ2-7, with D hard to call. The ends were cut back, 4 bases at V and 1 base at J, with 11 bases in the middle. Germline V lookup: CDR1 LGHDT, CDR2 YNNKEL (reference sequence). The CDR3 totals 14 residues.